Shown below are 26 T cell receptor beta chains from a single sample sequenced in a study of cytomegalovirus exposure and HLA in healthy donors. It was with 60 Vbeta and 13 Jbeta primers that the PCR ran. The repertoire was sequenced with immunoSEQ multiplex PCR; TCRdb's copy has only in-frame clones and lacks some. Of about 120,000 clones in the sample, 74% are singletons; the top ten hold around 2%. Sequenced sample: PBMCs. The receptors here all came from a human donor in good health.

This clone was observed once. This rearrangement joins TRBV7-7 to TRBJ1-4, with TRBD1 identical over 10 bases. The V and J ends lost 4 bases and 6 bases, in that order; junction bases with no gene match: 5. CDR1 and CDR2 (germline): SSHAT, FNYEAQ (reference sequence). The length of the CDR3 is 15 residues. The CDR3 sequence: CASSSGDRGDEKLFF. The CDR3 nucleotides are TGTGCCAGCAGCTCCGGGGACAGGGGAGATGAAAAACTGTTTTTT.

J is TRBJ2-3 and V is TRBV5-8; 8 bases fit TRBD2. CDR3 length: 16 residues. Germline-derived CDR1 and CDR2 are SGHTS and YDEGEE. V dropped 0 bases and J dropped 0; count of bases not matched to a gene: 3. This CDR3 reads CASSLDRLASTDTQYF. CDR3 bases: TGTGCCAGCAGCTTGGACCGACTAGCGAGCACAGATACGCAGTATTTT.

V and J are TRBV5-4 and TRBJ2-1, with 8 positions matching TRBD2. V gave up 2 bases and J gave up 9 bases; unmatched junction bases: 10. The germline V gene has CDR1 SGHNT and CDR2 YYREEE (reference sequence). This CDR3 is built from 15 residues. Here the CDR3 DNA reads TGTGCCAGCAGCTTCGGGACTAGTGGTCCTTCTGAGCAGTTCTTC. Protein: CASSFGTSGPSEQFF. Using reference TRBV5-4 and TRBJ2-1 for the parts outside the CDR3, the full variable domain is ETGVTQSPTHLIKTRGQQVTLRCSSQSGHNTVSWYQQALGQGPQFIFQYYREEENGRGNFPPRFSGLQFPNYSSELNVNALELDDSALYLCASSFGTSGPSEQFFGPGTRLTVL.

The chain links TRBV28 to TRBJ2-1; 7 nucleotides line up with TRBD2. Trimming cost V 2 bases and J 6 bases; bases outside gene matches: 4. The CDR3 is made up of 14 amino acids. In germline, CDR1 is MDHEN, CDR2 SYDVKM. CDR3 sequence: CASSLGLVSNEQFF. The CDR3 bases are TGTGCCAGCAGTTTAGGACTAGTTAGCAATGAGCAGTTCTTC.

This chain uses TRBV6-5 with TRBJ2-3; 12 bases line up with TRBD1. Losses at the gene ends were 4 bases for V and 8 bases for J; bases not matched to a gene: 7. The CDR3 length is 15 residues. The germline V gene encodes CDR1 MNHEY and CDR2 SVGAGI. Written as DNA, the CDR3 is TGTGCCAGCAGTTCCGGGACAGGGGGCACGGGTACGCAGTATTTT. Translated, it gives CASSSGTGGTGTQYF.

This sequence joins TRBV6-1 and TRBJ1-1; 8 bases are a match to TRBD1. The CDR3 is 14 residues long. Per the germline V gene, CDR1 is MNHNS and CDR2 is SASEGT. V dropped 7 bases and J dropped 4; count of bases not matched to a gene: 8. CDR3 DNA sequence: TGTGCCAGCAAGTTGGGACAGGCAGCCACTGAAGCTTTCTTT. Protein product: CASKLGQAATEAFF.

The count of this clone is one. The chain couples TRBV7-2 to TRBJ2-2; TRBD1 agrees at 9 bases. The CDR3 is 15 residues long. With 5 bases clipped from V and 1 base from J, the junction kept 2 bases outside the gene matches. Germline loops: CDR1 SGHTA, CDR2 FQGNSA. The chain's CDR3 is CASSRDRVNTGELFF. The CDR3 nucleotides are TGTGCCAGCAGCCGGGACAGGGTGAACACCGGGGAGCTGTTTTTT.

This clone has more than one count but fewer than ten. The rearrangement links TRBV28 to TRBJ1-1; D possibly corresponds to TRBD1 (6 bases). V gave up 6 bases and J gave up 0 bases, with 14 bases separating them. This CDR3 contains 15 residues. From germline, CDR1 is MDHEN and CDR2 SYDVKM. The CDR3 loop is CASRNRGGMNTEAFF. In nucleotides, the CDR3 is TGTGCCAGCAGGAACAGAGGGGGTATGAACACTGAAGCTTTCTTT.

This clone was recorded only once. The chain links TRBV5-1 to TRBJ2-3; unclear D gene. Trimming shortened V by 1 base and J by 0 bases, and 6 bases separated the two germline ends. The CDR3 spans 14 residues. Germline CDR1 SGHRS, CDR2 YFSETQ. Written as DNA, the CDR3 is TGCGCCAGCAGCTTGCCTTCTAGCACAGATACGCAGTATTTT. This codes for CASSLPSSTDTQYF.

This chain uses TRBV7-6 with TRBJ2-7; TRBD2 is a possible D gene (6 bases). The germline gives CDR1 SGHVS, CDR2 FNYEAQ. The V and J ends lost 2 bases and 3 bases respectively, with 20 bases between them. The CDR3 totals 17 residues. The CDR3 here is CASSLSVPGGLGYEQYF. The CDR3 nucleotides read TGTGCCAGCAGCTTAAGTGTTCCCGGGGGTTTAGGCTACGAGCAGTACTTC.

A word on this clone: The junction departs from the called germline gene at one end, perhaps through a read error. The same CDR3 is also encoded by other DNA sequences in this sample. The CDR3 nucleotides read TGTGCCAGCAGACTCACCGGGGAACTGTTTTTT. It codes for CASRLTGELFF. This rearrangement joins TRBV2 to TRBJ2-2, with D possibly being TRBD2 (5 bases). The CDR3 sequence is 11 residues long. Per germline, CDR1 SNHLY and CDR2 FYNNEI.

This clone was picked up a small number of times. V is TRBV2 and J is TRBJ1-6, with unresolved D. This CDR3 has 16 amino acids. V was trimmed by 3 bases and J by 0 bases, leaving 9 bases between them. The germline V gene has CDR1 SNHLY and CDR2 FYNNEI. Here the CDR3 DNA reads TGTGCCAGCAGTGAGGAGGTGAGCTCCTATAATTCACCCCTCCACTTT. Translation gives CASSEEVSSYNSPLHF.

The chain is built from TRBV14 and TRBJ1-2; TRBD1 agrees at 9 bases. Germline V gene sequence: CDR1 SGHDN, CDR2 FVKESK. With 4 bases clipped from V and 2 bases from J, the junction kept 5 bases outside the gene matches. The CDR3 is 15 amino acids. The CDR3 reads CASSLTGQGNYGYTF. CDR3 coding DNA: TGTGCCAGCAGCCTTACGGGACAGGGAAACTATGGCTACACCTTC.

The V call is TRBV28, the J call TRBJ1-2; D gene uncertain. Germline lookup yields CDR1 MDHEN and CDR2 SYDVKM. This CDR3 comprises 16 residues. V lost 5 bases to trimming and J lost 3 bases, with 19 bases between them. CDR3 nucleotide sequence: TGTGCCAGCAGTACTGGGAGTAACACGGTTGACTATGGCTACACCTTC. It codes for CASSTGSNTVDYGYTF.

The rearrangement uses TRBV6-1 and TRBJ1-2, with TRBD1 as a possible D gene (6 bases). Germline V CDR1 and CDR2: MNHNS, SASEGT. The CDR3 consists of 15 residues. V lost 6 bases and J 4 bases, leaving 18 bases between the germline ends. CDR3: CASSESAGGAYGYTF. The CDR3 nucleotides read TGTGCCAGCAGCGAGTCCGCGGGGGGGGCCTATGGCTACACCTTC.

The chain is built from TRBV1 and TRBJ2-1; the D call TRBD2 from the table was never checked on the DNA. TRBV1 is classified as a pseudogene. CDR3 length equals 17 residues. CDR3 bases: TGCACCAGCAGCTACTCCCCCCTGGGGAGCGGACACAATGAGCAGTTCTTC. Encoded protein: CTSSYSPLGSGHNEQFF.

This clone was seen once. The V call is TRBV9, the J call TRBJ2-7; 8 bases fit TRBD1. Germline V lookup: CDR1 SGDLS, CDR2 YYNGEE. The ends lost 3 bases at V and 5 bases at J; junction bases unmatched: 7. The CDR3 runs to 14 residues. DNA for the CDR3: TGTGCCAGCAGCGCGACAGGGGTAGGGGACGAGCAGTACTTC. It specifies CASSATGVGDEQYF.

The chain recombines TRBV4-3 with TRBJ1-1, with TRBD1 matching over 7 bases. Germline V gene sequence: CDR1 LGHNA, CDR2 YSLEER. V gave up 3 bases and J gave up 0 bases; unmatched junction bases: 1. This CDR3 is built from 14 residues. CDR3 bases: TGCGCCAGCAGCCAGACAGGGTTGAACACTGAAGCTTTCTTT. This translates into CASSQTGLNTEAFF.

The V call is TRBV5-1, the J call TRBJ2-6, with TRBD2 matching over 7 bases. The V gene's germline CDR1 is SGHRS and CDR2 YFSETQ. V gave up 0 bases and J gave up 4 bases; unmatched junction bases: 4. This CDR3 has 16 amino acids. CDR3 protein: CASSLGGTTGANVLTF. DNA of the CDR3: TGCGCCAGCAGCTTGGGAGGGACTACCGGGGCCAACGTCCTGACTTTC.

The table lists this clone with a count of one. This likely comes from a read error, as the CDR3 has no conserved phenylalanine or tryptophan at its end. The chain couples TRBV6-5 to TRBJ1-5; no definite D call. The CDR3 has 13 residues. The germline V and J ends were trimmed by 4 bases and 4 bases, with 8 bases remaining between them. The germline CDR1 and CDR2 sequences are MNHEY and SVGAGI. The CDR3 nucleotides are TGTGCCAGCAGTTCTGCGGGAAATCAGCCCCAGCATCTT. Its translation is CASSSAGNQPQHL.

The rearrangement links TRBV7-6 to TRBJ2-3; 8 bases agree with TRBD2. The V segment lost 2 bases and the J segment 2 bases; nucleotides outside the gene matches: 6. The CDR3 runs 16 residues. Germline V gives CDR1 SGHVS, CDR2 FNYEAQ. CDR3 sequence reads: CASSLTAGALTDTQYF. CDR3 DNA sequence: TGTGCCAGCAGCTTAACAGCGGGGGCCCTCACAGATACGCAGTATTTT.

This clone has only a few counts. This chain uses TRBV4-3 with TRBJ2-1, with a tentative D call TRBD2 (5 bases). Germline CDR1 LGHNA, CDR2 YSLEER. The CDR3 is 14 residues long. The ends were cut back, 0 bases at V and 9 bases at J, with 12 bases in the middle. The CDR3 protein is CASSQETGSSEQFF. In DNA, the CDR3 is TGCGCCAGCAGCCAAGAAACGGGGTCTAGTGAGCAGTTCTTC.

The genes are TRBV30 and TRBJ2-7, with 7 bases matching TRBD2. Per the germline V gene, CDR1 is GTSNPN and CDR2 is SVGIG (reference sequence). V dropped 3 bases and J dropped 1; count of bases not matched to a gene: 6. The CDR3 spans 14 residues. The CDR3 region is CAWSYLGGSYEQYF. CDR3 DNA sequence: TGTGCCTGGAGCTACCTCGGGGGGTCCTACGAGCAGTACTTC.

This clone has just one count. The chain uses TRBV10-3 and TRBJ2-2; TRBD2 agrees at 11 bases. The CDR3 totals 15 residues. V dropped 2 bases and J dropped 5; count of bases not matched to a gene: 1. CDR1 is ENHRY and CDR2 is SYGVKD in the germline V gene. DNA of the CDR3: TGTGCCATCAGTGAGATAGCGGGAGGGACCGGGGAGCTGTTTTTT. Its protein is CAISEIAGGTGELFF.

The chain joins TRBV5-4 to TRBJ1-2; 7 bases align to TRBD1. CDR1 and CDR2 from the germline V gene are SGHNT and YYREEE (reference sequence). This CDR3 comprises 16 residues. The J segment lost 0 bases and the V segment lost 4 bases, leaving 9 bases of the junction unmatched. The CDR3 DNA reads TGTGCCAGCAGCCCAGGGGGGTGGGGGACTAACTATGGCTACACCTTC. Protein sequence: CASSPGGWGTNYGYTF.

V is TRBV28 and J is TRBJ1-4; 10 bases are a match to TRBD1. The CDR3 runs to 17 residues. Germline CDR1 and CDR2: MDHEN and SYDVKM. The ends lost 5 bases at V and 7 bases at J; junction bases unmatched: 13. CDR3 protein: CASSPDRGREGGEKLFF. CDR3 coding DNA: TGTGCCAGCAGTCCCGACAGGGGGCGGGAAGGGGGTGAAAAACTGTTTTTT. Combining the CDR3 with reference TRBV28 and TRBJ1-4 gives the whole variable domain DVKVTQSSRYLVKRTGEKVFLECVQDMDHENMFWYRQDPGLGLRLIYFSYDVKMKEKGDIPEGYSVSREKKERFSLILESASTNQTSMYLCASSPDRGREGGEKLFFGSGTQLSVL.